These 24 T cell receptor beta chains were sequenced from one sample in a study of cytomegalovirus exposure and HLA in healthy donors (dated by TCRdb to about 2017). The library was produced with the immunoSEQ multiplex PCR assay. A mixture of 60 forward primers for TCR Vbeta segments and 13 reverse primers for TCR Jbeta segments was used in the multiplex PCR. Sourced from immuneACCESS, this table was stored by TCRdb with only in-frame sequences that have V and J called. A share of the clones is absent; for the studies checked, an unresolved V gene accounts for under half, and the remainder has no known explanation. This sample has around 160,000 clones in its table, and approximately 79% of those were observed once. Clones ranked in the top ten supply around 15% of the sample. The source material was PBMCs. The receptors were gathered from a man aged 45-60 years in good health and CMV-seropositive.

The gene calls are TRBV2 and TRBJ1-5, with 10 bases that match TRBD1. After removal of 5 bases from V and 4 bases from J, the junction contained 2 bases not matched to a gene. Germline V gene data show CDR1 as SNHLY and CDR2 as FYNNEI. The CDR3 consists of 14 residues. CDR3 coding DNA: TGTGCCAGCAGTCGGGACAGGGGAAATCAGCCCCAGCATTTT. Its translation: CASSRDRGNQPQHF.

For this clone: Other DNA sequences of this sample code for an identical CDR3. The rearrangement links TRBV27 to TRBJ1-5; D gene uncertain. The CDR3 covers 14 residues. V gave up 2 bases and J gave up 0 bases, with 5 bases separating them. In germline, CDR1 is MNHEY, CDR2 SMNVEV (reference sequence). The CDR3 DNA follows: TGTGCCAGCAGTTTAGCCGGTAGCAATCAGCCCCAGCATTTT. Its translation: CASSLAGSNQPQHF.

This chain joins TRBV15 and TRBJ2-2, with D tentatively TRBD1 (6 bases). The CDR3 extends over 15 amino acids. From germline, CDR1 is LNHNV and CDR2 YYDKDF (reference sequence). The V and J ends lost 1 base and 10 bases respectively, with 16 bases between them. CDR3: CATSRARTEIEELFF. CDR3 coding DNA: TGTGCCACCAGCAGAGCGCGGACAGAAATTGAGGAGCTGTTTTTT.

The chain links TRBV15 to TRBJ2-5; 9 bases match TRBD1. J lost 0 bases, V lost 1 base, and 3 bases had no gene match. The V gene's germline CDR1 is LNHNV and CDR2 YYDKDF (reference sequence). CDR3 size: 16 residues. The CDR3 loop is CATSRGDRGNQETQYF. The CDR3 coding sequence is TGTGCCACCAGCAGAGGTGACAGGGGGAACCAAGAGACCCAGTACTTC.

The chain uses TRBV9 and TRBJ1-2, with D tentatively TRBD1 (5 bases). The CDR3 spans 13 residues. Germline V gene data show CDR1 as SGDLS and CDR2 as YYNGEE. Trimming stripped 4 bases from V and 4 bases from J, with 11 bases between. CDR3 in amino acids: CASSNTGGYGYTF. DNA for the CDR3: TGTGCCAGCAGCAATACGGGGGGCTATGGCTACACCTTC.

This chain connects TRBV2 to TRBJ2-3; D not resolved. Germline V CDR1 and CDR2: SNHLY, FYNNEI. V lost 6 bases to trimming and J lost 4 bases, with 11 bases between them. The CDR3 contains 13 residues. CDR3 loop: CASSERRADTQYF. In nucleotides, the CDR3 is TGTGCCAGCAGCGAACGTCGGGCAGATACGCAGTATTTT. Full variable domain (remainder filled in from reference TRBV2 and TRBJ2-3): EPEVTQTPSHQVTQMGQEVILRCVPISNHLYFYWYRQILGQKVEFLVSFYNNEISEKSEIFDDQFSVERPDGSNFTLKIRSTKLEDSAMYFCASSERRADTQYFGPGTRLTVL.

This sequence joins TRBV6-1 and TRBJ2-1; D is unresolved. The CDR3 loop spans 10 amino acids. The V end was cut by 8 bases, the J end by 8 bases, with 7 bases between. Germline CDR1 reads MNHNS; CDR2 reads SASEGT. The CDR3 DNA reads TGTGCCAGCGGCGGCGATGAGCAGTTCTTC. Translation: CASGGDEQFF.

The V call is TRBV27, the J call TRBJ1-6, with D perhaps TRBD1 (5 bases). V was clipped by 1 base and J by 7 bases, with 14 bases between them. Germline-derived CDR1 and CDR2 are MNHEY and SMNVEV (reference sequence). The CDR3 consists of 16 residues. CDR3 bases: TGTGCCAGCAGTTTATTTGGAGGGGCGGCGAATTCACCCCTCCACTTT. It yields the protein CASSLFGGAANSPLHF.

V gene TRBV10-3 combines with J gene TRBJ1-1; tentative D call: TRBD1 (6 bases). Between the trimmed V and J ends, which lost 3 bases and 0 bases, there was a span of 8 bases. Per germline, CDR1 ENHRY and CDR2 SYGVKD. This CDR3 has 14 amino acids. The CDR3 sequence: CAISDRGMNTEAFF. The DNA for the CDR3 is TGTGCCATCAGTGACAGGGGAATGAACACTGAAGCTTTCTTT.

There are a few counts of this clone. V gene TRBV5-4 combines with J gene TRBJ1-4; 7 bases match TRBD1. Germline CDR1 SGHNT, CDR2 YYREEE (reference sequence). The V gene end was trimmed by 4 bases and the J gene end by 0 bases; junction bases not matched to a gene: 3. The CDR3 loop spans 15 amino acids. CDR3 nucleotides: TGTGCCAGCAGCCAGACAGGGACAACTAATGAAAAACTGTTTTTT. Translated: CASSQTGTTNEKLFF.

The gene calls are TRBV2 and TRBJ1-1; 8 bases map to TRBD1. The CDR3 is made up of 13 amino acids. The V gene's germline CDR1 is SNHLY and CDR2 FYNNEI. V lost 5 bases to trimming and J lost 7 bases; unmatched junction nucleotides: 6. CDR3 DNA: TGTGCCAGCAGTTTAACAGGGGGGGATGAAGCTTTCTTT. It yields the protein CASSLTGGDEAFF. The variable domain in full, completed from reference TRBV2 and TRBJ1-1, reads EPEVTQTPSHQVTQMGQEVILRCVPISNHLYFYWYRQILGQKVEFLVSFYNNEISEKSEIFDDQFSVERPDGSNFTLKIRSTKLEDSAMYFCASSLTGGDEAFFGQGTRLTVV.

The chain uses TRBV5-1 and TRBJ1-6, with 8 bases identical to TRBD1. CDR3 size: 16 residues. Germline CDR1 is SGHRS and CDR2 is YFSETQ. Germline trimming cut 1 base from V and 4 bases from J; bases unmatched to any gene: 4. CDR3 bases: TGCGCCAGCAGCTTGCTCGGGACAGGATATAATTCACCCCTCCACTTT. Its protein product is CASSLLGTGYNSPLHF.

The V gene is TRBV2, the J gene TRBJ2-7; possibly TRBD1 for D (6 bases). The CDR3 is 14 residues long. Germline CDR1 is SNHLY and CDR2 is FYNNEI. V dropped 1 base and J dropped 5 bases, with 12 bases sitting between them. The CDR3 here is CASSEEPTGDEQYV. Written as DNA, the CDR3 is TGTGCCAGCAGTGAAGAACCGACAGGAGACGAGCAGTACGTC.

The CDR3 nucleotides are TGTGCCAGCAGTTTATTTAATGGCGGGGGTGGAGAGACCCAGTACTTC. Protein product: CASSLFNGGGGETQYF. J is TRBJ2-5 and V is TRBV27; 7 nucleotides align to TRBD2. V trimming: 1 base; J trimming: 4 bases; junction bases outside the gene matches: 9. This CDR3 spans 16 amino acids. Germline assignment: CDR1 MNHEY and CDR2 SMNVEV (reference sequence).

The chain combines TRBV2 with TRBJ1-4; D possibly corresponds to TRBD1 (5 bases). Germline V gene lookup returns CDR1 SNHLY and CDR2 FYNNEI. This CDR3 spans 13 amino acids. The V end lost 3 bases, the J end lost 7 bases, and 9 bases lay between the germline ends. The CDR3 here is CASSDRDSEKLFF. The CDR3 DNA reads TGTGCCAGCAGTGATCGCGACAGTGAAAAACTGTTTTTT.

V usage is TRBV25-1 and J usage is TRBJ2-5; 10 bases are a match to TRBD2. CDR3 size: 17 residues. V lost 8 bases and J lost 1; bases outside the gene matches: 13. Germline V gives CDR1 MGHDK, CDR2 SYGVNS. The chain's CDR3 is CASGEGWASGGQETQYF. CDR3 DNA sequence: TGTGCCAGCGGGGAGGGTTGGGCTAGCGGGGGCCAAGAGACCCAGTACTTC.

This sequence joins TRBV5-1 and TRBJ1-2, with a weak D call TRBD1 (6 bases). The CDR3 is 14 residues long. The germline V gene encodes CDR1 SGHRS and CDR2 YFSETQ. Trimming took 4 bases from V and 10 from J, leaving 20 bases between them. CDR3 in DNA: TGCGCCAGCAGCCCACAGGGTTTCCAAGGTCTCTACACCTTC. It codes for CASSPQGFQGLYTF.

V and J are TRBV12-5 and TRBJ2-5, with 8 bases lining up with TRBD1. Germline CDR1 LGHNT, CDR2 FRNRAP. CDR3 length: 15 residues. The junction had 4 bases not matched to a gene; V was cut back by 4 bases and J by 0 bases. The CDR3 bases are TGTGCTAGTGGTTCCGGGACAGGACACCAAGAGACCCAGTACTTC. Translated: CASGSGTGHQETQYF.

V gene TRBV11-3 combines with J gene TRBJ2-1; 11 bases line up with TRBD1. The CDR3 totals 15 residues. The V segment lost 4 bases and the J segment 6 bases; nucleotides outside the gene matches: 5. Per the germline V gene, CDR1 is SGHNT and CDR2 is YENEEA. CDR3 DNA sequence: TGTGCCAGCAGCTCTGGGACAGGGGGTTTCAATGAGCAGTTCTTC. Residues: CASSSGTGGFNEQFF.

V usage is TRBV5-8 and J usage is TRBJ2-7; TRBD1 aligns across 8 bases. Trimming cost V 6 bases and J 3 bases; bases outside gene matches: 14. The length of the CDR3 is 16 residues. The germline V gene encodes CDR1 SGHTS and CDR2 YDEGEE. The CDR3 region is CASTRLVRQGHYEQYF. The CDR3 DNA follows: TGTGCCAGCACAAGACTGGTCCGACAGGGGCACTACGAGCAGTACTTC.

The chain is built from TRBV6-5 and TRBJ2-5, with 14 bases lining up with TRBD2. The CDR3 extends over 16 amino acids. V gave up 4 bases and J gave up 1 base; unmatched junction bases: 2. Germline V gene data show CDR1 as MNHEY and CDR2 as SVGAGI. CDR3 in amino acids: CASSSGLAGGQETQYF. The CDR3 nucleotides read TGTGCCAGCAGTTCCGGACTAGCGGGGGGCCAAGAGACCCAGTACTTC.

The chain employs TRBV6-6 and TRBJ2-3, with 9 positions matching TRBD1. The V gene end was trimmed by 6 bases and the J gene end by 4 bases; junction bases not matched to a gene: 5. The germline gives CDR1 MNHNY, CDR2 SVGAGI (reference sequence). This CDR3 has 14 amino acids. Here the CDR3 DNA reads TGTGCCAGCAGATTAACAGGGGGCGCAGATACGCAGTATTTT. Amino acid sequence: CASRLTGGADTQYF.

This clone was seen once. The CDR3 does not close with the conserved phenylalanine or tryptophan, likely indicating a read error. The chain employs TRBV7-2 and TRBJ2-7, with D maybe TRBD1 (5 bases). The CDR3 extends over 14 amino acids. Looked up from germline, CDR1 is SGHTA and CDR2 is FQGNSA. V lost 5 bases, J lost 3 bases, and 14 bases lay in between. CDR3 bases: TGTGCCAGCAGCCCCGTTGTCAGGGACTACGAGCAGTACCTC. Encoded protein: CASSPVVRDYEQYL.

This clone is deemed medium-sized. This rearrangement joins TRBV19 to TRBJ1-2; 8 bases agree with TRBD1. The V gene's germline CDR1 is LNHDA and CDR2 SQIVND (reference sequence). Trimming took 8 bases from V and 4 from J; bases not matched to a gene: 12. The CDR3 sequence is 15 residues long. The CDR3 nucleotides are TGTGCCAGTCGGACTAGGGGGCAGGGGGCCTATGGCTACACCTTC. Its protein product is CASRTRGQGAYGYTF.